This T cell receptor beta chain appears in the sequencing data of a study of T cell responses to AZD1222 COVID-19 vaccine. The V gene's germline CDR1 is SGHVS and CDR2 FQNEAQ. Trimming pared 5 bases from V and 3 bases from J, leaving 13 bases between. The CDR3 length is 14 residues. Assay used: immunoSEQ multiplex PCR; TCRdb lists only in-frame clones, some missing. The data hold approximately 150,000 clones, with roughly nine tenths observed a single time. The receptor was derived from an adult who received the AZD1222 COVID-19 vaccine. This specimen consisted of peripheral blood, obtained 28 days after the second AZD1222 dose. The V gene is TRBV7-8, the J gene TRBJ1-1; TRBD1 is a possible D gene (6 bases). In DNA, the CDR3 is TGTGCCAGCAGCACCCGGACAGCTTACACTGAAGCTTTCTTT. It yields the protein CASSTRTAYTEAFF.